This TCR beta chain derives from a study of response to subunit inactivated influenza vaccine. TCRdb fed the RT-PCR reads into MiXCR, producing one record per CDR3 protein. The repertoire consists of just over 300,000 distinct CDR3 sequences, with around 22% occurring once and the leading ten covering 10%. Germline lookup yields CDR1 LGHNA and CDR2 YSLEER. Trimming shortened V by 0 bases and J by 9 bases, and 11 bases separated the two germline ends. This CDR3 contains 13 residues. Source: PBMCs from blood, taken approximately 20 months after vaccination. V and J are TRBV4-3 and TRBJ1-1; D perhaps matches TRBD1 (5 bases). This sequence was found in a man aged 50 to 75 who received an inactivated influenza vaccine. CDR3 nucleotide sequence: TGCGCCAGCAGCCAAGATAGGAACAGGAAAGCTTTCTTT. It translates to CASSQDRNRKAFF.